What follows are 28 T cell receptor beta chains derived from one specimen sequenced in a study of cytomegalovirus exposure and HLA in healthy donors. Primers included in the PCR were 60 Vbeta and 13 Jbeta primers. The repertoire was sequenced with immunoSEQ multiplex PCR; TCRdb's copy has only in-frame clones and lacks some. The profile covers 150,000 to 200,000 clones, with around four fifths appearing a single time and around 3.1% taken by the ten largest. Sequenced material: PBMCs. The receptors were gathered from a female donor in good health and CMV-seronegative.

The chain combines TRBV2 with TRBJ1-6; a possible D gene is TRBD1 (5 bases). CDR3 size: 15 residues. Per the germline V gene, CDR1 is SNHLY and CDR2 is FYNNEI. V was cut by 7 bases and J by 6 bases, with 16 bases left in between. Here the CDR3 reads CASNPGGVSNSPLHF. The DNA of the CDR3 is TGTGCCAGCAACCCCGGGGGGGTCAGTAATTCACCCCTCCACTTT.

The rearrangement joins TRBV4-3 to TRBJ2-5; D perhaps matches TRBD1 (5 bases). The CDR3 length is 16 residues. Germline V gene sequence: CDR1 LGHNA, CDR2 YSLEER. V was pared by 4 bases and J by 4 bases, with 19 bases between. CDR3 protein: CASSRFQQDPGETQYF. In nucleotides, the CDR3 is TGCGCCAGCAGCCGCTTCCAACAGGACCCGGGAGAGACCCAGTACTTC.

The rearrangement joins TRBV4-1 to TRBJ2-5, with 7 bases fitting TRBD2. Germline V gives CDR1 MGHRA, CDR2 YSYEKL. There are 13 residues in the CDR3. J lost 5 bases, V lost 3 bases, and 3 bases had no gene match. CDR3 protein: CASSHLAAETQYF. The CDR3 DNA reads TGCGCCAGCAGCCATCTAGCGGCCGAGACCCAGTACTTC.

This clone was counted only a few times. The chain carries TRBV9 and TRBJ1-4; D possibly corresponds to TRBD1 (5 bases). This CDR3 is built from 13 residues. V was clipped by 5 bases and J by 6 bases, with 11 bases between them. The germline gives CDR1 SGDLS, CDR2 YYNGEE. The CDR3 coding sequence is TGTGCCAGCAGTGACAGTTTAGATGAAAAACTGTTTTTT. As protein: CASSDSLDEKLFF.

V is TRBV5-6 and J is TRBJ2-5; TRBD1 agrees at 11 bases. The trim removed 0 bases at V and 6 bases at J, leaving 7 bases unmatched. CDR1 and CDR2 from the germline V gene are SGHDT and YYEEEE. This CDR3 is built from 16 residues. The CDR3 DNA is TGTGCCAGCAGCTTGGCCGCCGGGACAGGGGGAAAGACCCAGTACTTC. Its protein product is CASSLAAGTGGKTQYF.

In this sample, this clone turned up a few times. The genes are TRBV5-6 and TRBJ1-5; tentative D call: TRBD1 (6 bases). V shed 2 bases and J shed 2 bases, with 11 bases lying between them. The V gene's germline CDR1 is SGHDT and CDR2 YYEEEE. CDR3 length: 15 residues. In DNA form, the CDR3 reads TGTGCCAGCAGCTTCAGGGGTCGGGGCAATCAGCCCCAGCATTTT. As protein: CASSFRGRGNQPQHF.

The chain employs TRBV4-1 and TRBJ1-1; TRBD1 might be the D (5 bases). V gave up 8 bases and J gave up 5 bases, with 18 bases separating them. Per germline, CDR1 MGHRA and CDR2 YSYEKL. This CDR3 contains 14 residues. The CDR3 loop is CASGGVGDGTEAFF. The CDR3 DNA is TGCGCCAGCGGGGGGGTCGGTGATGGTACTGAAGCTTTCTTT.

The V call is TRBV11-3, the J call TRBJ2-7; possibly TRBD2 for D (5 bases). Germline V CDR1 and CDR2: SGHNT, YENEEA. V was trimmed by 4 bases and J by 4 bases, leaving 14 bases between them. The CDR3 extends over 14 amino acids. The CDR3 spells CASSSTKGRYEQYF. CDR3 in DNA: TGTGCCAGCAGCTCGACTAAGGGAAGGTACGAGCAGTACTTC.

V gene TRBV19 combines with J gene TRBJ2-2; D call uncertain. Germline V gives CDR1 LNHDA, CDR2 SQIVND (reference sequence). This CDR3 is built from 12 residues. V shed 4 bases and J shed 13 bases, with 13 bases lying between them. CDR3 loop: CASSTRNIVLFF. The CDR3 DNA follows: TGTGCCAGTAGTACCAGGAATATAGTGCTGTTTTTT.

The V call is TRBV28, the J call TRBJ2-7, with D unclear. The CDR3 consists of 16 residues. Germline V lookup: CDR1 MDHEN, CDR2 SYDVKM. V lost 6 bases to trimming and J lost 8 bases, with 26 bases between them. The CDR3 nucleotides are TGTGCCAGCAGACCCCGGTTGGAACAGCCCCATACCCAGCAGTACTTC. This gives the protein CASRPRLEQPHTQQYF.

This chain joins TRBV7-9 and TRBJ2-7; a possible D gene is TRBD2 (6 bases). Trimming cost V 4 bases and J 5 bases, with 18 bases left between them. This CDR3 comprises 15 residues. Germline lookup yields CDR1 SEHNR and CDR2 FQNEAQ (reference sequence). The chain's CDR3 is CASSSWLSGEDEQYF. CDR3 coding DNA: TGTGCCAGCAGCTCCTGGCTGTCGGGGGAGGACGAGCAGTACTTC. The complete variable domain, with remaining parts taken from reference TRBV7-9 and TRBJ2-7, reads DTGVSQNPRHKITKRGQNVTFRCDPISEHNRLYWYRQTLGQGPEFLTYFQNEAQLEKSRLLSDRFSAERPKGSFSTLEIQRTEQGDSAMYLCASSSWLSGEDEQYFGPGTRLTVT.

The table lists this clone with a few counts. This chain connects TRBV7-3 to TRBJ1-6; the match to TRBD1 covers 10 bases. The CDR3 runs to 14 residues. J gave up 10 bases and V 5 bases, and 5 bases lay outside the gene matches. Germline V gives CDR1 SGHTA, CDR2 FQGTGA. The CDR3 loop is CASSQGTGASPLHF. CDR3 sequence (DNA): TGTGCCAGCAGCCAAGGGACAGGGGCCTCACCCCTCCACTTT.

This clone was seen once. This chain connects TRBV18 to TRBJ1-5; 9 bases map to TRBD1. Germline CDR1 is KGHSH and CDR2 is LQKENI. After removal of 2 bases from V and 2 bases from J, the junction contained 4 bases not matched to a gene. This CDR3 has 16 residues. The CDR3 DNA sequence: TGTGCCAGCTCACCAACAGGGGGCGCGGGCAATCAGCCCCAGCATTTT. Protein product: CASSPTGGAGNQPQHF.

The rearrangement links TRBV19 to TRBJ1-5, with unresolved D. CDR1 LNHDA and CDR2 SQIVND come from the germline V gene (reference sequence). V shed 7 bases and J shed 15 bases, with 10 bases lying between them. This CDR3 has 9 residues. CDR3 DNA sequence: TGTGCCAGTAAAGACTTGTTGCATTTT. The encoded protein is CASKDLLHF.

This clone has a handful of counts. The V gene is TRBV7-3, the J gene TRBJ2-2, with D perhaps matching TRBD1 (5 bases). V lost 5 bases to trimming and J lost 4 bases, with 17 bases between them. The CDR3 contains 16 residues. Germline V gene data show CDR1 as SGHTA and CDR2 as FQGTGA. The CDR3 is CASSRSSQVSTGELFF. In DNA form, the CDR3 reads TGTGCCAGCAGCCGCTCGTCACAGGTCAGCACCGGGGAGCTGTTTTTT.

The sample holds one count of this clone. The CDR3 loop reads CASSLDRHNEQFF. CDR3 in DNA: TGTGCCAGCAGTCTAGACCGGCACAATGAGCAGTTCTTC. This chain uses TRBV6-5 with TRBJ2-1; D not certain. CDR1 is MNHEY and CDR2 is SVGAGI in the germline V gene. With 5 bases removed from V and 5 bases from J, the gap between germline ends came to 10 bases. The CDR3 consists of 13 residues.

This clone was observed once. The chain uses TRBV30 and TRBJ1-6, with 7 bases matching TRBD1. V lost 2 bases and J lost 5; bases outside the gene matches: 3. CDR3 length equals 14 residues. Germline loops: CDR1 GTSNPN, CDR2 SVGIG (reference sequence). CDR3 sequence: CAWSPGTDNSPLHF. Here the CDR3 DNA reads TGTGCCTGGAGTCCCGGGACAGATAATTCACCCCTCCACTTT.

The CDR3 bases are TGTGCCAGCAGCGAAAACCCTAGCGGGACGGACTACGAGCAGTACTTC. This translates into CASSENPSGTDYEQYF. This chain links TRBV7-3 with TRBJ2-7; TRBD2 agrees at 9 bases. Germline values: CDR1 SGHTA, CDR2 FQGTGA. The J segment lost 3 bases and the V segment lost 5 bases, leaving 11 bases of the junction unmatched. The CDR3 length is 16 residues.

This clone was picked up one time. The chain has TRBV4-1 and TRBJ2-5; a possible D gene is TRBD2 (5 bases). V was trimmed by 1 base and J by 5 bases, leaving 14 bases between them. The CDR3 has 15 residues. Looked up from germline, CDR1 is MGHRA and CDR2 is YSYEKL. The CDR3 loop is CASSQGWTEVETQYF. CDR3 sequence (DNA): TGCGCCAGCAGCCAAGGATGGACGGAGGTGGAGACCCAGTACTTC.

The J gene is TRBJ1-1, the V gene TRBV6-6, with no clear D. The ends were cut back, 7 bases at V and 3 bases at J, with 12 bases in the middle. This CDR3 region has 13 residues. In germline, CDR1 is MNHNY, CDR2 SVGAGI (reference sequence). CDR3 DNA: TGTGCCAGCATGCAGGCCAAGGACACTGAAGCTTTCTTT. Its protein is CASMQAKDTEAFF.

The genes are TRBV5-1 and TRBJ2-7; D is possibly TRBD1 (6 bases). Trimming removed 5 bases at V and 4 bases at J, with 19 bases between. In germline, CDR1 is SGHRS, CDR2 YFSETQ. The CDR3 runs 15 residues. CDR3 coding DNA: TGCGCCAGCAGACCAGAGGCTCACAGGGAGTACGAGCAGTACTTC. Residues: CASRPEAHREYEQYF.

V and J are TRBV5-1 and TRBJ1-3; D gene uncertain. V was pared by 7 bases and J by 0 bases, with 2 bases between. CDR1 and CDR2 (germline): SGHRS, YFSETQ. The CDR3 is 11 amino acids. The CDR3 bases are TGCGCCAGCCGCTCTGGAAACACCATATATTTT. This sequence encodes CASRSGNTIYF.

The chain uses TRBV5-1 and TRBJ1-4; no reliable D call. Germline V gene sequence: CDR1 SGHRS, CDR2 YFSETQ. The ends were cut back, 5 bases at V and 6 bases at J, with 14 bases in the middle. The CDR3 is 14 amino acids. The CDR3 DNA reads as TGCGCCAGCAGACTCGGCGGGAGTGATGAAAAACTGTTTTTT. Amino acid sequence: CASRLGGSDEKLFF.

In this sample, this clone turned up a few times. This chain uses TRBV27 with TRBJ1-1; D remains unclear. V lost 2 bases and J 1 base, leaving 5 bases between the germline ends. This CDR3 comprises 13 residues. The germline gives CDR1 MNHEY, CDR2 SMNVEV (reference sequence). CDR3 protein: CASSLGRNTEAFF. The DNA for the CDR3 is TGTGCCAGCAGTTTAGGGAGGAACACTGAAGCTTTCTTT.

This rearrangement joins TRBV18 to TRBJ2-1; D gene ambiguous. The CDR3 consists of 14 residues. The ends were cut back, 0 bases at V and 4 bases at J, with 7 bases in the middle. Germline CDR1 reads KGHSH; CDR2 reads LQKENI. The CDR3 reads CASSPPVVYNEQFF. CDR3 nucleotides: TGTGCCAGCTCACCACCGGTAGTATACAATGAGCAGTTCTTC.

This chain uses TRBV5-1 with TRBJ1-4; D possibly corresponds to TRBD1 (5 bases). The CDR3 has 14 amino acids. The germline CDR1 and CDR2 sequences are SGHRS and YFSETQ. The germline V and J ends were trimmed by 0 bases and 7 bases, with 10 bases remaining between them. The CDR3 nucleotides are TGCGCCAGCAGCTTGGGTCAGGGTTTTGAAAAACTGTTTTTT. It encodes CASSLGQGFEKLFF.

The chain has TRBV30 and TRBJ1-1; TRBD1 agrees at 7 bases. Germline CDR1 GTSNPN, CDR2 SVGIG (reference sequence). With V trimmed by 5 bases and J by 12 bases, 9 bases remained unmatched. This CDR3 is 11 amino acids long. CDR3 in amino acids: CAWRDRGYSFF. The CDR3 DNA reads TGTGCCTGGCGGGACAGAGGTTACTCTTTCTTT. The full variable domain, in which reference TRBV30 and TRBJ1-1 provide the parts outside the CDR3, is SQTIHQWPATLVQPVGSPLSLECTVEGTSNPNLYWYRQAAGRGLQLLFYSVGIGQISSEVPQNLSASRPQDRQFILSSKKLLLSDSGFYLCAWRDRGYSFFGQGTRLTVV.

The chain joins TRBV19 to TRBJ2-5; D may be TRBD1 (5 bases). The CDR3 runs to 13 residues. CDR1 is LNHDA, CDR2 SQIVND, per germline (reference sequence). The V end lost 6 bases, the J end lost 2 bases, and 10 bases lay between the germline ends. CDR3 DNA sequence: TGTGCCAGTAGACAGACAGAACAAGAGACCCAGTACTTC. It yields the protein CASRQTEQETQYF.